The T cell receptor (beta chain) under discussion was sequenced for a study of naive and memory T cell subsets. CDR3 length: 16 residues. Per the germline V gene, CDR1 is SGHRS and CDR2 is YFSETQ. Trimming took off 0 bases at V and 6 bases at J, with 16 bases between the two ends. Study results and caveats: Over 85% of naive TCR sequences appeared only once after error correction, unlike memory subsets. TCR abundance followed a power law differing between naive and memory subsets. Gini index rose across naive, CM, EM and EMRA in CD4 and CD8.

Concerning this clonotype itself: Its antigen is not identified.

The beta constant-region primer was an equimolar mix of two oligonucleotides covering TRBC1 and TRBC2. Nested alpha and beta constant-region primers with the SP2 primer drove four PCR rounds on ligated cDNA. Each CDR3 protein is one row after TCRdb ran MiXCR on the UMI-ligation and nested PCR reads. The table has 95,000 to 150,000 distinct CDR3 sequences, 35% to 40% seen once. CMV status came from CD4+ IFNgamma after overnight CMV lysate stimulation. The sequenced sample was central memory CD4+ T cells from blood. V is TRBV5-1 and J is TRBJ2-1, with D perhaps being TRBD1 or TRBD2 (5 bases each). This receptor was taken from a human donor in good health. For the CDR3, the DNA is TGCGCCAGCAGCTTGGTCATGAGCCTCGGGGCCAATGAGCAGTTCTTC. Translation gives CASSLVMSLGANEQFF. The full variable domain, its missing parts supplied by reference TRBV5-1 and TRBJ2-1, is KAGVTQTPRYLIKTRGQQVTLSCSPISGHRSVSWYQQTPGQGLQFLFEYFSETQRNKGNFPGRFSGRQFSNSRSEMNVSTLELGDSALYLCASSLVMSLGANEQFFGPGTRLTVL.